These 31 T cell receptor beta chains were all obtained from the same sample, sequenced in a study of cytomegalovirus exposure and HLA in healthy donors. The PCR used 60 Vbeta and 13 Jbeta primers. Assay: immunoSEQ multiplex PCR; the TCRdb copy retains only in-frame clones and omits some. The repertoire includes 160,000 or so clones, about four fifths of them detected once, and 4.9% sits in the top ten. The sequencing sample was made of PBMCs. Source of these receptors: a woman under 30 in good health and CMV-seropositive.

The chain couples TRBV29-1 to TRBJ2-1; the match to TRBD2 covers 9 bases. With 7 bases clipped from V and 9 bases from J, the junction kept 10 bases outside the gene matches. From germline, CDR1 is SQVTM and CDR2 ANQGSEA. The CDR3 totals 13 residues. The chain's CDR3 is CSAQGRGGLEQFF. CDR3 sequence (DNA): TGCAGCGCCCAGGGGCGGGGGGGCCTTGAGCAGTTCTTC.

The chain couples TRBV29-1 to TRBJ1-1; 8 bases line up with TRBD1. J was trimmed by 0 bases and V by 7 bases; bases with no gene match: 10. CDR1 and CDR2 (germline): SQVTM, ANQGSEA. This CDR3 contains 15 residues. CDR3 loop: CSGRDRYLLNTEAFF. In DNA, the CDR3 is TGCAGCGGACGGGACAGGTATTTACTGAACACTGAAGCTTTCTTT. The full variable domain, in which reference TRBV29-1 and TRBJ1-1 provide the parts outside the CDR3, is SAVISQKPSRDICQRGTSLTIQCQVDSQVTMMFWYRQQPGQSLTLIATANQGSEATYESGFVIDKFPISRPNLTFSTLTVSNMSPEDSSIYLCSGRDRYLLNTEAFFGQGTRLTVV.

J is TRBJ2-1 and V is TRBV10-2; D possibly corresponds to TRBD2 (6 bases). The CDR3 extends over 14 amino acids. V was shortened by 7 bases and J by 7 bases, with 17 bases between the two germline ends. Germline values: CDR1 WSHSY, CDR2 SAAADI. The CDR3 coding sequence is TGCGCCAGCAACACACCGGGACTGACTAATGAGCAGTTCTTC. Its translation is CASNTPGLTNEQFF.

This rearrangement joins TRBV6-1 to TRBJ2-5, with D possibly being TRBD1 (5 bases). TRBJ2-7 matches the DNA end more closely, so the J call is doubtful. The CDR3 length is 14 residues. Germline V gene lookup returns CDR1 MNHNS and CDR2 SASEGT. The CDR3 coding sequence is TGTGCCAGCAGCCCAGGGTTAACTCAAGCCGAGCAGTACTTC. It codes for CASSPGLTQAEQYF.

On this clone: The junction does not match germline at one end; this may be a read error. V gene TRBV28 combines with J gene TRBJ1-4, with D possibly TRBD1 on 5 matching bases. The germline V gene encodes CDR1 MDHEN and CDR2 SYDVKM. The CDR3 has 13 amino acids. The CDR3 sequence is CATIGGTNEKLLF. The DNA for the CDR3 is TGTGCCACCATCGGGGGTACTAATGAAAAACTGCTTTTT.

The rearrangement joins TRBV7-6 to TRBJ2-7, with D possibly being TRBD1 (6 bases). The CDR3 covers 14 residues. V lost 6 bases to trimming and J lost 3 bases, with 15 bases between them. Germline V CDR1 and CDR2: SGHVS, FNYEAQ. The CDR3 nucleotides are TGTGCCAGCAGTTGGGGTCAGGGGAGCTACGAGCAGTACTTC. Amino acids: CASSWGQGSYEQYF.

CDR3 amino acids: CASSVLAGANTGELFF. As DNA, the CDR3 is TGTGCCAGCAGCGTACTAGCGGGCGCGAACACCGGGGAGCTGTTTTTT. The V call is TRBV2, the J call TRBJ2-2; 9 bases fit TRBD2. This CDR3 contains 16 residues. The ends lost 6 bases at V and 0 bases at J; junction bases unmatched: 5. Germline assignment: CDR1 SNHLY and CDR2 FYNNEI.

The chain joins TRBV19 to TRBJ2-1, with D possibly matching TRBD1 (6 bases). V lost 6 bases and J lost 5, with 14 bases in between. Germline CDR1 is LNHDA and CDR2 is SQIVND (reference sequence). This CDR3 comprises 14 residues. CDR3 sequence reads: CASSRGYHDNEQFF. As DNA, the CDR3 is TGTGCCAGTAGCAGGGGTTATCATGACAATGAGCAGTTCTTC.

The chain links TRBV27 to TRBJ1-5, with TRBD1 matching over 11 bases. The ends lost 1 base at V and 4 bases at J; junction bases unmatched: 15. CDR3 length: 20 residues. Germline CDR1 MNHEY, CDR2 SMNVEV (reference sequence). The CDR3 bases are TGTGCCAGCAGTTTATACGCCGGGACAGGGGGGCTTTGGGGTAATCAGCCCCAGCATTTT. Its protein product is CASSLYAGTGGLWGNQPQHF.

The chain combines TRBV7-9 with TRBJ2-3; 7 nucleotides match TRBD1. The CDR3 runs to 13 residues. V trimming: 5 bases; J trimming: 5 bases; junction bases outside the gene matches: 4. CDR1 is SEHNR, CDR2 FQNEAQ, per germline (reference sequence). For the CDR3, the DNA is TGTGCCAGCAGCGACGGGACAGAAGATACGCAGTATTTT. Amino acid sequence: CASSDGTEDTQYF.

The gene calls are TRBV6-1 and TRBJ2-1; D is unresolved. Trimming shortened V by 2 bases and J by 6 bases, and 17 bases separated the two germline ends. Germline V CDR1 and CDR2: MNHNS, SASEGT. The length of the CDR3 is 16 residues. The CDR3 bases are TGTGCCAGCAGTGAAAGAGCCCAGAAGCGCGGCAATGAGCAGTTCTTC. Translating gives CASSERAQKRGNEQFF.

The chain uses TRBV7-2 and TRBJ2-7; 11 nucleotides align to TRBD2. Germline CDR1 is SGHTA and CDR2 is FQGNSA. The CDR3 loop spans 13 amino acids. V lost 6 bases and J lost 3; bases outside the gene matches: 1. The CDR3 loop reads CASRLAGGYEQYF. The CDR3 coding sequence is TGTGCCAGCAGGCTAGCGGGGGGCTACGAGCAGTACTTC. The full variable domain, rest sourced from reference TRBV7-2 and TRBJ2-7, is GAGVSQSPSNKVTEKGKDVELRCDPISGHTALYWYRQSLGQGLEFLIYFQGNSAPDKSGLPSDRFSAERTGGSVSTLTIQRTQQEDSAVYLCASRLAGGYEQYFGPGTRLTVT.

The chain recombines TRBV4-1 with TRBJ1-1; D is possibly TRBD1 (6 bases). V was cut by 1 base and J by 0 bases, with 9 bases left in between. This CDR3 comprises 15 residues. Germline V lookup: CDR1 MGHRA, CDR2 YSYEKL. The CDR3 nucleotides are TGCGCCAGCAGCCAAGCGCCAGGGGTGAACACTGAAGCTTTCTTT. This gives the protein CASSQAPGVNTEAFF.

The gene calls are TRBV9 and TRBJ2-1, with 14 bases that match TRBD2. The V gene's germline CDR1 is SGDLS and CDR2 YYNGEE. CDR3 length equals 16 residues. Trimming cost V 7 bases and J 4 bases; bases outside gene matches: 7. The CDR3 spells CASSTSGGVRYNEQFF. For the CDR3, the DNA is TGTGCCAGCTCGACTAGCGGGGGGGTTCGGTACAATGAGCAGTTCTTC.

The rearrangement joins TRBV7-2 to TRBJ2-7, with TRBD1 as a possible D gene (6 bases). The CDR3 is 13 amino acids. Trimming left V 3 bases short and J 2 bases short, with 8 bases between. Germline V gene sequence: CDR1 SGHTA, CDR2 FQGNSA. CDR3: CASSFGQTYEQYF. The CDR3 nucleotides read TGTGCCAGCAGCTTTGGACAGACCTACGAGCAGTACTTC.

This clone was counted once. The V call is TRBV7-9, the J call TRBJ1-5, with D perhaps matching TRBD1 (5 bases). Trimming removed 0 bases at V and 7 bases at J, with 13 bases between. Per germline, CDR1 SEHNR and CDR2 FQNEAQ (reference sequence). This CDR3 region has 15 residues. CDR3 in DNA: TGTGCCAGCAGCTTAGCGGAGTCAGGGTTACAGCCCCAGCATTTT. It yields the protein CASSLAESGLQPQHF.

J is TRBJ1-1 and V is TRBV27; TRBD1 aligns across 7 bases. V shed 8 bases and J 6 bases; nucleotides not matched to a gene: 9. The CDR3 is made up of 13 amino acids. CDR1 and CDR2 from the germline V gene are MNHEY and SMNVEV (reference sequence). CDR3: CASRVRDRSEAFF. The CDR3 DNA is TGTGCCAGCCGTGTTCGGGACAGATCTGAAGCTTTCTTT.

Here the CDR3 reads CASSSSHWTSGETDTQYF. Written as DNA, the CDR3 is TGTGCCAGCAGCTCATCTCATTGGACTAGCGGGGAGACAGATACGCAGTATTTT. The rearrangement links TRBV9 to TRBJ2-3; 12 bases line up with TRBD2. This CDR3 is built from 18 residues. The ends lost 4 bases at V and 3 bases at J; junction bases unmatched: 12. Germline-derived CDR1 and CDR2 are SGDLS and YYNGEE.

The chain is built from TRBV25-1 and TRBJ2-1; 9 positions match TRBD1. The CDR3 has 17 residues. The trim removed 3 bases at V and 7 bases at J, leaving 13 bases unmatched. From germline, CDR1 is MGHDK and CDR2 SYGVNS. The CDR3 DNA is TGTGCCAGCAGTGACCCCTCCGGGACAGGGAAATTAAATGAGCAGTTCTTC. Its translation: CASSDPSGTGKLNEQFF.

The chain has TRBV30 and TRBJ2-3; 15 bases fit TRBD2. Germline V gives CDR1 GTSNPN, CDR2 SVGIG (reference sequence). The V segment lost 5 bases and the J segment 2 bases; nucleotides outside the gene matches: 8. This CDR3 is 17 amino acids long. CDR3 in DNA: TGTGCCTGGGACGGCGGACTAGCGGGGGGGATCACAGATACGCAGTATTTT. Amino acid sequence: CAWDGGLAGGITDTQYF. Variable domain in full (rest from reference TRBV30 and TRBJ2-3): SQTIHQWPATLVQPVGSPLSLECTVEGTSNPNLYWYRQAAGRGLQLLFYSVGIGQISSEVPQNLSASRPQDRQFILSSKKLLLSDSGFYLCAWDGGLAGGITDTQYFGPGTRLTVL.

The rearrangement uses TRBV18 and TRBJ2-4; D perhaps matches TRBD1 (6 bases). The V end lost 3 bases, the J end lost 8 bases, and 17 bases lay between the germline ends. The CDR3 sequence is 15 residues long. From germline, CDR1 is KGHSH and CDR2 LQKENI. CDR3 loop: CASSPTAGADHIQYF. CDR3 coding DNA: TGTGCCAGCTCACCTACGGCAGGGGCGGATCACATTCAGTACTTC.

The chain joins TRBV27 to TRBJ1-2, with 7 bases aligning to TRBD1. The CDR3 extends over 15 amino acids. Losses at the gene ends were 2 bases for V and 0 bases for J; bases not matched to a gene: 3. CDR1 and CDR2 from the germline V gene are MNHEY and SMNVEV (reference sequence). This chain's CDR3 is CASSLGGQTNYGYTF. The CDR3 coding sequence is TGTGCCAGCAGTTTAGGGGGACAGACTAACTATGGCTACACCTTC.

The chain uses TRBV4-1 and TRBJ1-5; 9 positions match TRBD1. The CDR3 length is 14 residues. Germline loops: CDR1 MGHRA, CDR2 YSYEKL. V trimming: 3 bases; J trimming: 7 bases; junction bases outside the gene matches: 4. The CDR3 coding sequence is TGCGCCAGCAGCCAGACAGGGGGAAGGCAGCCCCAGCATTTT. Its translation: CASSQTGGRQPQHF.

This chain links TRBV27 with TRBJ2-3, with 7 nucleotides matching TRBD2. The V gene's germline CDR1 is MNHEY and CDR2 SMNVEV (reference sequence). The CDR3 consists of 18 residues. With 2 bases clipped from V and 1 base from J, the junction kept 12 bases outside the gene matches. The CDR3 nucleotides are TGTGCCAGCAGTTTAGCCAGCGGGGAGTCAGAGGGCACAGATACGCAGTATTTT. This encodes CASSLASGESEGTDTQYF.

The chain links TRBV4-1 to TRBJ2-1; 10 positions agree with TRBD2. Germline assignment: CDR1 MGHRA and CDR2 YSYEKL. Losses at the gene ends were 1 base for V and 10 bases for J; bases not matched to a gene: 7. There are 15 residues in the CDR3. In nucleotides, the CDR3 is TGCGCCAGCAGCCAAGCGAGCGGGGGGGCGATCGAGCAGTTCTTC. Protein: CASSQASGGAIEQFF.

A single count supports this clone. The J gene is TRBJ2-7, the V gene TRBV6-1; the match to TRBD1 covers 7 bases. Per germline, CDR1 MNHNS and CDR2 SASEGT. With V trimmed by 6 bases and J by 2 bases, 10 bases remained unmatched. The CDR3 runs 15 residues. The CDR3 sequence is CASSPRDRGTYEQYF. CDR3 bases: TGTGCCAGCAGCCCCCGGGACAGAGGAACCTACGAGCAGTACTTC.

V is TRBV6-1 and J is TRBJ2-1; no definite D call. This CDR3 has 17 amino acids. Deletions cut 0 bases from V and 8 bases from J, with 20 bases between. Germline lookup yields CDR1 MNHNS and CDR2 SASEGT. As DNA, the CDR3 is TGTGCCAGCAGTGAAGCGGTACGGCAGAACTACGTGGATGAGCAGTTCTTC. Its protein is CASSEAVRQNYVDEQFF.

CDR3 amino acids: CASRILVYYEQYF. In DNA form, the CDR3 reads TGCGCCAGCAGGATTCTAGTATACTACGAGCAGTACTTC. V gene TRBV5-1 combines with J gene TRBJ2-7, with D unclear. The CDR3 runs to 13 residues. Germline V CDR1 and CDR2: SGHRS, YFSETQ. V lost 5 bases and J lost 3, with 12 bases in between.

This sequence joins TRBV28 and TRBJ1-1, with a weak D call TRBD1 (6 bases). The V end was cut by 6 bases, the J end by 0 bases, with 8 bases between. Germline loops: CDR1 MDHEN, CDR2 SYDVKM. The CDR3 is 13 amino acids. In DNA form, the CDR3 reads TGTGCCAGCAGCTGGACAGTGAACACTGAAGCTTTCTTT. Its translation: CASSWTVNTEAFF.

The rearrangement uses TRBV5-4 and TRBJ2-3; TRBD2 agrees at 16 bases. The CDR3 contains 16 residues. Germline CDR1 reads SGHNT; CDR2 reads YYREEE (reference sequence). J lost 4 bases, V lost 10 bases, and 9 bases had no gene match. This CDR3 reads CAVGGTSGGASDTQYF. CDR3 DNA: TGTGCCGTAGGAGGGACTAGCGGGGGGGCATCAGATACGCAGTATTTT.

The rearrangement joins TRBV6-1 to TRBJ2-5; the D gene is possibly TRBD1 (6 bases). V was pared by 4 bases and J by 5 bases, with 11 bases between. CDR1 is MNHNS and CDR2 is SASEGT in the germline V gene. The CDR3 totals 13 residues. The CDR3 coding sequence is TGTGCCAGCAGTGCTTTTAGGGGGGAGACCCAGTACTTC. As protein: CASSAFRGETQYF.